The TCR beta chain under discussion was sequenced for a study of blood T cells in healthy people across ages. As to this clonotype: Its antigen remains unknown.

This CDR3 region has 17 residues. Trimming removed 4 bases at V and 4 bases at J, with 25 bases between. Germline assignment: CDR1 DFQATT and CDR2 SNEGSKA (reference sequence). Investigators took around 11 milliliters of peripheral blood from every donor. Then a second PCR, running roughly 7 to 11 cycles, was carried out with a sample-barcoded 5' primer and a J-beta primer mix. TCRdb re-called the 5' RACE reads through MiXCR, storing one row per CDR3 protein. The sample consists of some 1.7 million distinct CDR3 sequences, roughly 27% of them appearing once. Regarding the study as a whole: The diversity estimates, figures obtained from one million T cells, were considered underestimates. A strong correlation was found between TCR beta diversity and the percentage of naive T cells.

The clonotype was recovered from a woman younger than 45 in good health. This rearrangement joins TRBV20-1 to TRBJ1-2; D perhaps matches TRBD1 (5 bases). The sequencing sample was made of blood. Written as DNA, the CDR3 is TGCAGTGCTAACGGACGGGACCGAATACTGGGGCTCTATGGCTACACCTTC. Protein product: CSANGRDRILGLYGYTF.